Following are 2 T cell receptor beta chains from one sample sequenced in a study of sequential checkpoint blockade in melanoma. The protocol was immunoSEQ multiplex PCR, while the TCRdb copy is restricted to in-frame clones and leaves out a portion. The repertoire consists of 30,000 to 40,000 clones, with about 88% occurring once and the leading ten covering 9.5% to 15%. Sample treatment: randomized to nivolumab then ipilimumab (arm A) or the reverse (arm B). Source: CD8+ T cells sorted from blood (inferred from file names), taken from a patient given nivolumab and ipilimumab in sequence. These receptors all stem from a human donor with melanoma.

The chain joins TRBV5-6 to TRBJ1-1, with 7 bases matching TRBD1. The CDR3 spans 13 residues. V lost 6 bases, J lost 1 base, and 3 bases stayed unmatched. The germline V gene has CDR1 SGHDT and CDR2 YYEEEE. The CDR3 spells CASNRDRNTEAFF. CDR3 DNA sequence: TGTGCCAGCAACCGGGACAGGAACACTGAAGCTTTCTTT.

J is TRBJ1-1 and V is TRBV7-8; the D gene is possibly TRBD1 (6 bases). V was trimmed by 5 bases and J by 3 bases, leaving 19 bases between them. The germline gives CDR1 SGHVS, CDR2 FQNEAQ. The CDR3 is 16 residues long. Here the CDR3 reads CASSPGHRGVDTEAFF. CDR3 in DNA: TGTGCCAGCAGCCCGGGACACCGAGGGGTCGACACTGAAGCTTTCTTT. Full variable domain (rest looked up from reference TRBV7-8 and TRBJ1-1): GAGVSQSPRYKVAKRGQDVALRCDPISGHVSLFWYQQALGQGPEFLTYFQNEAQLDKSGLPSDRFFAERPEGSVSTLKIQRTQQEDSAVYLCASSPGHRGVDTEAFFGQGTRLTVV.